The clone carrying this T cell receptor (beta chain) occurred a few times. Its antigen is unidentified. TCRdb reprocessed the 5' RACE reads via MiXCR and lists one record per CDR3 protein. In the table there are under 35,000 distinct CDR3 sequences, 20% to 30% of which are singletons. Findings and limits, study-wide: In terms of TCR gene usage, tumor memory CD4+ T cells clustered together with blood and lymph node memory CD4+ cells, as well as with lymph node naive CD4+ cells. Greatest tumor Treg TCR overlap was with tumor naive CD4+ cells.

Trimming at V came to 1 base and at J to 2 bases, leaving 7 bases not matched to a gene. The V gene's germline CDR1 is MGHRA and CDR2 YSYEKL. The CDR3 is 18 residues long. The sequence came from a female donor with breast cancer. Material: naive CD4+ T cells sorted from a lymph node. Subset meaning: naive CD4+ T cells, CD4+CD45RA+CD25-. The V gene is TRBV4-1, the J gene TRBJ2-6; 8 bases fit TRBD1. The CDR3 bases are TGCGCCAGCAGCCAAGGGGCAGGGGGCGCGGCTGGGGCCAACGTCCTGACTTTC. This sequence encodes CASSQGAGGAAGANVLTF.